This T cell receptor beta chain originates from a study of cytomegalovirus exposure and HLA in healthy donors. Study context: Researchers previously reported finding roughly 120 million unique TCR beta sequences from 170 million or so T cells. Study observations and caveats: Productive status was seen about 90% or about 30% of the time for most TCR beta V segments in an earlier analysis. Based on reports, TCR beta sequences accurately predicted HLA-A and HLA-B alleles for most subjects.

PCR amplification relied on 60 Vbeta primers (plus 13 Jbeta primers). Assay used: immunoSEQ multiplex PCR; TCRdb lists only in-frame clones, some missing. The profile shows around 95,000 clones, approximately 72% of them singletons. This CDR3 region has 18 residues. Trimming removed 4 bases from V and 3 bases from J; junction bases left unmatched: 14. Germline loops: CDR1 SEHNR, CDR2 FQNEAQ (reference sequence). This clone came up a few times. The antigen remains unidentified. V and J are TRBV7-9 and TRBJ1-5, with TRBD1 matching over 8 bases. The sequenced sample consisted of PBMCs. This TCR came from a man aged 25-40 years in good health and CMV-seropositive. The CDR3 nucleotides read TGTGCCAGCAGCTACCATCCTCCTGGGACAGGTCCCAATCAGCCCCAGCATTTT. Protein: CASSYHPPGTGPNQPQHF. The full variable domain, its missing parts supplied by reference TRBV7-9 and TRBJ1-5, is DTGVSQNPRHKITKRGQNVTFRCDPISEHNRLYWYRQTLGQGPEFLTYFQNEAQLEKSRLLSDRFSAERPKGSFSTLEIQRTEQGDSAMYLCASSYHPPGTGPNQPQHFGDGTRLSIL.